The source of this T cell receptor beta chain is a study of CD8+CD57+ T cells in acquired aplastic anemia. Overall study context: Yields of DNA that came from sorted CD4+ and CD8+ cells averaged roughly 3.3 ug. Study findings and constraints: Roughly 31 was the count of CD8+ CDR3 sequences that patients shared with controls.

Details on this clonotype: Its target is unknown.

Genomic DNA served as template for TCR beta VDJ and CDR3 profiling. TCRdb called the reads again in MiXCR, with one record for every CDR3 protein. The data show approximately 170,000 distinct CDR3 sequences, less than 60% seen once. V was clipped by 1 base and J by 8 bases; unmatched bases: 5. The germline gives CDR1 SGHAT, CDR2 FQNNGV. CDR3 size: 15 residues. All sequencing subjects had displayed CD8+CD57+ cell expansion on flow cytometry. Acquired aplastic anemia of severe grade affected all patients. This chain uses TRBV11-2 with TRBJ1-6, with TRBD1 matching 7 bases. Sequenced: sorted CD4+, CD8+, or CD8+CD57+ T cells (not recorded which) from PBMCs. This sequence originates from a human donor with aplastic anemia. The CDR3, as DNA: TGTGCCAGCAGCTTAGTTGGGACAGCTCATTCACCCCTCCACTTT. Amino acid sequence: CASSLVGTAHSPLHF.